This TCR beta chain originates from a study of shared clonotypes between healthy human individuals. Study results and limitations: Clonotypes shared by all four donors outscored non-shared clonotypes in generation probability.

Splitting the CD4+ cells yielded a CD45RA+ naive subset and a CD45RA-negative memory subset. Clones were sequenced by immunoSEQ multiplex PCR, and TCRdb holds only the in-frame ones, with some missing. The top ten clones hold 0.13% of a sample with about 2 million clones, 95% of them seen once. On this clone: What it binds is unknown.

J lost 4 bases, V lost 7 bases, and 7 bases had no gene match. Germline lookup yields CDR1 SGHRS and CDR2 YFSETQ. The CDR3 is 13 amino acids. The J gene is TRBJ1-2, the V gene TRBV5-1; 7 positions match TRBD1. The sample consisted of naive CD4+ T cells sorted from blood. Sample subset: CD45RA+ positively selected. The origin of this receptor is a man aged 18 to 30 in good health. CDR3: CASRRWDSYGYTF. CDR3 bases: TGCGCCAGCCGCCGTTGGGACAGCTATGGCTACACCTTC.